This entry describes one TCR beta chain. Its antigen is unidentified. The data are from a study of OX40 agonist ivuxolimab in advanced cancers. Whole-study context: The study gave patients intravenous ivuxolimab at 0.01 to 10 mg/kg every 2 weeks.

Germline CDR1 and CDR2: SGHRS and YFSETQ. This CDR3 spans 15 amino acids. Trimming shortened V by 1 base and J by 6 bases, and 11 bases separated the two germline ends. Sequencing was performed with immunoSEQ multiplex PCR; in TCRdb, only in-frame clones are kept and a portion is missing. This table holds about 29,000 clones, about nine tenths found once. Overall study results and limits: At 0.1 to 3.0 mg/kg and by week 6, clonal expansion occurred in CD4+ and CD8+ blood T cells. Researchers did not establish what antigens the expanded peripheral T cells target.

The receptor comes from an adult with an advanced solid tumor such as melanoma, head and neck, liver or kidney cancer. J is TRBJ1-6 and V is TRBV5-1; maybe TRBD1 (5 bases). The input for sequencing was CD4+ or CD8+ T cells sorted from blood, taken in a trial of the OX40 agonist ivuxolimab. The chain's CDR3 is CASSLTGELNSPLHF. The CDR3 nucleotides read TGCGCCAGCAGCTTGACAGGTGAACTTAATTCACCCCTCCACTTT.